These 3 T cell receptor beta chains originate from one sample sequenced in a study of T-cell reconstitution after alpha-beta-depleted transplantation in children. Unique molecular identifiers were built into the TCRbeta library. Using its own MiXCR run on the PCR reads, TCRdb lists one record per CDR3 protein. The sample carries 670,000 or so distinct CDR3 sequences, about 12% recorded once. The sequenced sample was PBMCs, obtained before TCRalphabeta/CD19-depleted stem cell transplant. Receptor source: a girl aged 2 to 9 with congenital amegakaryocytic thrombocytopenia, due to receive a stem cell transplant.

The chain carries TRBV5-1 and TRBJ2-3, with D possibly TRBD2 on 7 matching bases. With 4 bases removed from V and 0 bases from J, the gap between germline ends came to 24 bases. This CDR3 has 19 amino acids. CDR1 and CDR2 from the germline V gene are SGHRS and YFSETQ. CDR3: CASSPPPGTLASSTDTQYF. The CDR3 nucleotides read TGCGCCAGCAGCCCACCGCCGGGGACACTAGCGTCTAGCACAGATACGCAGTATTTT.

This clonotype was picked up many times. The CDR3 is CATSEPRAGGGTDTQYF. CDR3 DNA sequence: TGTGCCACCAGTGAGCCCCGAGCGGGAGGAGGCACAGATACGCAGTATTTT. The chain employs TRBV24-1 and TRBJ2-3, with 9 bases identical to TRBD2. The CDR3 totals 17 residues. The germline gives CDR1 KGHDR, CDR2 SFDVKD. V trimming: 4 bases; J trimming: 1 base; junction bases outside the gene matches: 8.

This clonotype was seen a handful of times. This chain uses TRBV10-3 with TRBJ2-1, with TRBD2 matching 12 bases. V shed 2 bases and J 5 bases; nucleotides not matched to a gene: 10. This CDR3 region has 18 residues. Looked up from germline, CDR1 is ENHRY and CDR2 is SYGVKD. This CDR3 reads CAISEVASGRAGHNEQFF. The CDR3 DNA sequence: TGTGCCATCAGTGAGGTGGCTAGCGGGAGGGCCGGGCACAATGAGCAGTTCTTC.